Below, 23 T cell receptor beta chains from the same sample are listed, as sequenced in a study of OX40 agonist ivuxolimab in advanced cancers. Measured with immunoSEQ multiplex PCR; TCRdb has only the in-frame clones, and not every one. The sample contains around 80,000 clones, 91% of which appear only once. This sample comprised CD4+ or CD8+ T cells sorted from blood, obtained in a trial of the OX40 agonist ivuxolimab. These receptors were obtained from an adult with an advanced solid tumor such as melanoma, head and neck, liver or kidney cancer.

The J gene is TRBJ2-6, the V gene TRBV7-2, with 7 bases identical to TRBD1. This CDR3 comprises 15 residues. The J segment lost 1 base and the V segment lost 7 bases, leaving 4 bases of the junction unmatched. Germline CDR1 reads SGHTA; CDR2 reads FQGNSA. This CDR3 reads CASTSQGSGANVLTF. CDR3 DNA: TGTGCCAGCACCTCACAGGGGTCTGGGGCCAACGTCCTGACTTTC.

The chain recombines TRBV15 with TRBJ2-1, with 7 bases identical to TRBD1. CDR1 is LNHNV and CDR2 is YYDKDF in the germline V gene (reference sequence). Unmatched junction bases numbered 8, after V lost 4 bases and J lost 2 bases. This CDR3 region has 16 residues. The CDR3 is CATSTTGMRTYNEQFF. CDR3 DNA: TGTGCCACCAGCACGACAGGGATGAGGACCTACAATGAGCAGTTCTTC.

The gene calls are TRBV5-1 and TRBJ1-4, with D possibly TRBD1 on 6 matching bases. V shed 2 bases and J shed 5 bases, with 13 bases lying between them. The CDR3 has 15 residues. Germline-derived CDR1 and CDR2 are SGHRS and YFSETQ. The CDR3 DNA reads TGCGCCAGCAGCTTACGGACAGCCGTCAATGAAAAACTGTTTTTT. Translating gives CASSLRTAVNEKLFF.

In this sample, this clone turned up once. The chain recombines TRBV5-1 with TRBJ2-5; 13 bases are a match to TRBD2. The CDR3 runs 17 residues. Germline V CDR1 and CDR2: SGHRS, YFSETQ. V lost 5 bases, J lost 0 bases, and 7 bases stayed unmatched. The CDR3 region has the DNA TGCGCCAGCAGAGGGACTAGCGGGATTCTTTACCAAGAGACCCAGTACTTC. It encodes CASRGTSGILYQETQYF.

The CDR3 reads CASSSETSWKTQYF. The CDR3 DNA is TGTGCCAGCAGCTCAGAGACAAGCTGGAAGACCCAGTACTTC. The J gene is TRBJ2-5, the V gene TRBV7-2, with D unresolved. Looked up from germline, CDR1 is SGHTA and CDR2 is FQGNSA. Trimming stripped 4 bases from V and 6 bases from J, with 15 bases between. The CDR3 is made up of 14 amino acids.

The gene calls are TRBV19 and TRBJ1-1; TRBD1 might be the D (5 bases). This CDR3 spans 13 amino acids. Germline V lookup: CDR1 LNHDA, CDR2 SQIVND (reference sequence). The V gene lost 6 bases and the J gene lost 7 bases, with 15 bases spanning the gap. The chain's CDR3 is CASSDVVGREAFF. The CDR3 DNA is TGTGCCAGTAGCGACGTCGTGGGGCGTGAAGCTTTCTTT. Based on the CDR3 plus reference TRBV19 and TRBJ1-1, the full variable domain is DGGITQSPKYLFRKEGQNVTLSCEQNLNHDAMYWYRQDPGQGLRLIYYSQIVNDFQKGDIAEGYSVSREKKESFPLTVTSAQKNPTAFYLCASSDVVGREAFFGQGTRLTVV.

This clone appeared a few times. The CDR3 nucleotides read TGTGCCAGCGGATTTGGTGGGGCCAACGTCCTGACTTTC. This sequence encodes CASGFGGANVLTF. The chain recombines TRBV28 with TRBJ2-6; unclear D gene. CDR1 and CDR2 from the germline V gene are MDHEN and SYDVKM. This CDR3 comprises 13 residues. The germline V and J ends were trimmed by 8 bases and 3 bases, with 8 bases remaining between them.

This clone was counted a single time. The V gene is TRBV30, the J gene TRBJ1-4, with D possibly TRBD1 on 6 matching bases. The germline gives CDR1 GTSNPN, CDR2 SVGIG (reference sequence). Trimming removed 0 bases from V and 7 bases from J, with 12 bases in between. This CDR3 has 14 amino acids. The CDR3 DNA is TGTGCCTGGAGTGTAAGGGGGAGCGGTGAAAAACTGTTTTTT. Protein product: CAWSVRGSGEKLFF.

V and J are TRBV10-3 and TRBJ2-2; D ambiguous. The CDR3 is 13 amino acids. Per germline, CDR1 ENHRY and CDR2 SYGVKD. The V end lost 2 bases, the J end lost 7 bases, and 8 bases lay between the germline ends. CDR3 sequence reads: CAISEKLIGELFF. In nucleotides, the CDR3 is TGTGCCATCAGTGAGAAACTCATCGGGGAGCTGTTTTTT.

This sequence joins TRBV9 and TRBJ2-3; D is ambiguous. Germline V lookup: CDR1 SGDLS, CDR2 YYNGEE. The CDR3 has 14 residues. The V end was cut by 2 bases, the J end by 5 bases, with 12 bases between. This CDR3 is CASSVASWGDTQYF. The CDR3 region has the DNA TGTGCCAGCAGCGTCGCCTCGTGGGGAGATACGCAGTATTTT.

V is TRBV5-1 and J is TRBJ2-2, with 12 bases lining up with TRBD2. Germline V gene data show CDR1 as SGHRS and CDR2 as YFSETQ. The V and J ends lost 3 bases and 6 bases, in that order; junction bases with no gene match: 6. This CDR3 comprises 16 residues. CDR3 DNA sequence: TGCGCCAGCAGCTCCAATCTAGCGGGAGGGCCCGGGGAGCTGTTTTTT. It specifies CASSSNLAGGPGELFF.

On this clone: Other nucleotide sequences from this sample produce the same CDR3. The chain combines TRBV7-3 with TRBJ2-3; D unresolved. The CDR3 has 13 amino acids. V lost 5 bases to trimming and J lost 1 base, with 7 bases between them. Germline V gene sequence: CDR1 SGHTA, CDR2 FQGTGA. The CDR3 DNA sequence: TGTGCCAGCAGCCTGGACGGCACAGATACGCAGTATTTT. The encoded protein is CASSLDGTDTQYF.

This clone was picked up one time. CDR3 region: CASSLELRTGELFF. CDR3 DNA: TGTGCCAGCAGCTTAGAACTAAGGACCGGGGAGCTGTTTTTT. The genes are TRBV7-2 and TRBJ2-2; D remains ambiguous. The CDR3 loop spans 14 amino acids. Germline CDR1 and CDR2: SGHTA and FQGNSA. V was pared by 1 base and J by 5 bases, with 8 bases between.

This clone was seen a single time. The CDR3: CASRRETTGELFF. CDR3 DNA: TGTGCCAGTAGACGGGAAACCACCGGGGAGCTGTTTTTT. This sequence joins TRBV19 and TRBJ2-2; a possible D gene is TRBD2 (5 bases). The V end lost 6 bases, the J end lost 4 bases, and 9 bases lay between the germline ends. Germline assignment: CDR1 LNHDA and CDR2 SQIVND (reference sequence). CDR3 length: 13 amino acids.

As DNA, the CDR3 is TGCGCCAGCAGCGACGGGTACGGGGGCTTCTACAATGAGCAGTTCTTC. This encodes CASSDGYGGFYNEQFF. This rearrangement joins TRBV4-1 to TRBJ2-1; the D gene could be TRBD1 or TRBD2 (6 bases each). The CDR3 spans 16 residues. Germline-derived CDR1 and CDR2 are MGHRA and YSYEKL. The V and J ends lost 5 bases and 3 bases respectively, with 17 bases between them.

This clone was counted once. The chain uses TRBV9 and TRBJ2-2; 7 bases line up with TRBD2. The J segment lost 2 bases and the V segment lost 5 bases, leaving 9 bases of the junction unmatched. CDR1 and CDR2 from the germline V gene are SGDLS and YYNGEE. This CDR3 has 16 amino acids. The chain's CDR3 is CASRLGAGVNTGELFF. The CDR3 DNA reads TGTGCCAGCAGACTAGGGGCGGGAGTAAACACCGGGGAGCTGTTTTTT.

The chain links TRBV29-1 to TRBJ2-1; 7 nucleotides agree with TRBD2. Germline CDR1 and CDR2: SQVTM and ANQGSEA. The CDR3 extends over 13 amino acids. V lost 0 bases, J lost 14 bases, and 10 bases stayed unmatched. CDR3 nucleotide sequence: TGCAGCGTTGAAGACGTAGTAGCGGGTAGGAAGTTCTTC. Protein: CSVEDVVAGRKFF.

The J gene is TRBJ2-7, the V gene TRBV7-9; maybe TRBD2 (6 bases). CDR3 length equals 16 residues. Germline loops: CDR1 SEHNR, CDR2 FQNEAQ (reference sequence). The V and J ends lost 5 bases and 1 base respectively, with 18 bases between them. The CDR3 coding sequence is TGTGCCAGCAGCCCCCTACGTATCGGGGGTTCCTACGAGCAGTACTTC. It specifies CASSPLRIGGSYEQYF.

This clone is a singleton in its sample. The V and J genes are TRBV2 and TRBJ2-1, with D perhaps assigned TRBD1 or TRBD2 (5 bases each). Looked up from germline, CDR1 is SNHLY and CDR2 is FYNNEI. Trimming left V 4 bases short and J 15 bases short, with 19 bases between. The CDR3 has 13 residues. In DNA form, the CDR3 reads TGTGCCAGCAGTGGGGACCCTGGGACCGAAAGGTTCTTC. Encoded protein: CASSGDPGTERFF.

The chain joins TRBV6-6 to TRBJ2-3; tentatively, D is TRBD2 (5 bases). Trimming pared 5 bases from V and 6 bases from J, leaving 15 bases between. The CDR3 is 14 residues long. Per germline, CDR1 MNHNY and CDR2 SVGAGI (reference sequence). The CDR3, as DNA: TGTGCCAGCAGTAACACTAGATTTTCCGATACGCAGTATTTT. This translates into CASSNTRFSDTQYF.

The chain is built from TRBV7-3 and TRBJ1-1, with D tentatively TRBD1 (5 bases). The germline V and J ends were trimmed by 5 bases and 1 base, with 11 bases remaining between them. The germline V gene encodes CDR1 SGHTA and CDR2 FQGTGA. This CDR3 comprises 14 residues. This CDR3 reads CASSVRGGNTEAFF. DNA for the CDR3: TGTGCCAGCAGCGTTCGTGGGGGGAACACTGAAGCTTTCTTT. Variable domain in full (rest from reference TRBV7-3 and TRBJ1-1): GAGVSQTPSNKVTEKGKYVELRCDPISGHTALYWYRQSLGQGPEFLIYFQGTGAADDSGLPNDRFFAVRPEGSVSTLKIQRTERGDSAVYLCASSVRGGNTEAFFGQGTRLTVV.

V is TRBV10-1 and J is TRBJ2-1; tentatively, D is TRBD2 (5 bases). The germline V gene encodes CDR1 WNHNN and CDR2 SYGVQD (reference sequence). V was pared by 7 bases and J by 6 bases, with 7 bases between. The CDR3 spans 11 residues. The CDR3 region has the DNA TGCGCCAGCACGGGGATCAATGAGCAGTTCTTC. Translation gives CASTGINEQFF.

The J gene is TRBJ1-2, the V gene TRBV5-1, with D possibly TRBD1 on 5 matching bases. Germline CDR1 is SGHRS and CDR2 is YFSETQ. V shed 1 base and J shed 0 bases, with 10 bases lying between them. The CDR3 has 15 residues. In DNA, the CDR3 is TGCGCCAGCAGCTTGCAACCGGGGGCTAACTATGGCTACACCTTC. It yields the protein CASSLQPGANYGYTF.